This TCR beta chain was found in a study of OX40 agonist ivuxolimab in advanced cancers. Across the whole study: Dose-escalation patients' cancers were hepatocellular carcinoma, melanoma, renal cell or head and neck cancer. Notes on the study in general: At doses 0.1 to 3.0 mg/kg, CD4+ and CD8+ clones expanded. Antigen specificity of clonally expanded peripheral T cells was not established. Nonresponders, in some cases, also had low normalized T-cell clonal expansion.

The CDR3 has 15 residues. V was pared by 4 bases and J by 0 bases, with 12 bases between. Germline CDR1 is SGHDT and CDR2 is YYEEEE. Clones were sequenced by immunoSEQ multiplex PCR, and TCRdb holds only the in-frame ones, with some missing. The table has 97,000 or so clones, 85% to 90% seen once; the top ten hold under 0.2%. On this clone itself: The antigen is unknown.

V usage is TRBV5-6 and J usage is TRBJ2-3; either TRBD1 or TRBD2 may fit D (5 bases each). The origin of this receptor is an adult with an advanced solid tumor such as melanoma, head and neck, liver or kidney cancer. Sequencing was performed on CD4+ or CD8+ T cells sorted from blood, taken in a trial of the OX40 agonist ivuxolimab. The CDR3 nucleotides are TGTGCCAGCAGCAGGGGAGACACTAGCACAGATACGCAGTATTTT. This encodes CASSRGDTSTDTQYF.